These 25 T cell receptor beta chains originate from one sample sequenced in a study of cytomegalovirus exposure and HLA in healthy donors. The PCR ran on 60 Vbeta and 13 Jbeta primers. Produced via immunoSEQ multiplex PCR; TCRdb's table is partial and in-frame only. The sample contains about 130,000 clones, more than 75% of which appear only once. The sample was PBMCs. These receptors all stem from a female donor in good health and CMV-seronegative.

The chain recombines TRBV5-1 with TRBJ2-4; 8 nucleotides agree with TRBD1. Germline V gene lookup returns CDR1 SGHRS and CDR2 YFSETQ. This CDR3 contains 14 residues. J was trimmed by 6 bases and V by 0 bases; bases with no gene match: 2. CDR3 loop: CASSLGTGLNIQYF. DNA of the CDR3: TGCGCCAGCAGCTTGGGGACAGGGTTAAACATTCAGTACTTC. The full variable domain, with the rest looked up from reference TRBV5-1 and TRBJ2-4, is KAGVTQTPRYLIKTRGQQVTLSCSPISGHRSVSWYQQTPGQGLQFLFEYFSETQRNKGNFPGRFSGRQFSNSRSEMNVSTLELGDSALYLCASSLGTGLNIQYFGAGTRLSVL.

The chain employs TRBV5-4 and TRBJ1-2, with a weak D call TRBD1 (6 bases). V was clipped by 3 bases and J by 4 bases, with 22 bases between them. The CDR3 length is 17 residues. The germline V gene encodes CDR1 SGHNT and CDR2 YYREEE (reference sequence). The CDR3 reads CASSSFETGRVIYGYTF. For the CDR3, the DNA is TGTGCCAGCAGCTCCTTCGAGACAGGCCGGGTGATCTATGGCTACACCTTC.

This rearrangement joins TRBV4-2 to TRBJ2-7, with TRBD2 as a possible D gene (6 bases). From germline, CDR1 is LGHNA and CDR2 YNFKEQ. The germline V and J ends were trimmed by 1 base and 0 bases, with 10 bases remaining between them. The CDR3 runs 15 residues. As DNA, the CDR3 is TGTGCCAGCAGCCAAGCGAGCGGGTCCTCCTACGAGCAGTACTTC. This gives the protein CASSQASGSSYEQYF.

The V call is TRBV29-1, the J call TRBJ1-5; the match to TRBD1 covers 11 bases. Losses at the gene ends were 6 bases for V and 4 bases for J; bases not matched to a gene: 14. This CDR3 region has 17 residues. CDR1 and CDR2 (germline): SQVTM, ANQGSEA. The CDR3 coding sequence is TGCAGCGTCCCCCTCAGGGACAGGGGGAAGGAGAATCAGCCCCAGCATTTT. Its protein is CSVPLRDRGKENQPQHF.

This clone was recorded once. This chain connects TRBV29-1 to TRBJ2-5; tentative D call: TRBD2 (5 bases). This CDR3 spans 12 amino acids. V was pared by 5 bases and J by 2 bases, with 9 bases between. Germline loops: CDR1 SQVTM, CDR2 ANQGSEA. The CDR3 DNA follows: TGCAGCGTTCGAGAGGGACAAGAGACCCAGTACTTC. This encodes CSVREGQETQYF.

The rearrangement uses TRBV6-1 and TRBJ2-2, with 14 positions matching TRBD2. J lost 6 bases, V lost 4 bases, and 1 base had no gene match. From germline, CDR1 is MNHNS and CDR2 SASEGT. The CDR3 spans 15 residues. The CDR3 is CASSGLAGGPGELFF. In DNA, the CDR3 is TGTGCCAGCAGTGGACTAGCGGGAGGGCCCGGGGAGCTGTTTTTT.

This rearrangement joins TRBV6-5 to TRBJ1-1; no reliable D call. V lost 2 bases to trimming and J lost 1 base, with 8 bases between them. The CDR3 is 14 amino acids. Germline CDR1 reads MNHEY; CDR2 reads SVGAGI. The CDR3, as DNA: TGTGCCAGCAGTTACGAGGCAGCGAACACTGAAGCTTTCTTT. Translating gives CASSYEAANTEAFF.

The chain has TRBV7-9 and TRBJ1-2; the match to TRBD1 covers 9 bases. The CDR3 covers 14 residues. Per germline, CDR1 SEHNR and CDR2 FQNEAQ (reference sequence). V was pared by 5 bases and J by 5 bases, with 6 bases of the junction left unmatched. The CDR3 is CASSRDRAGYGYTF. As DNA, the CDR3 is TGTGCCAGCAGCCGGGACAGGGCTGGGTATGGCTACACCTTC.

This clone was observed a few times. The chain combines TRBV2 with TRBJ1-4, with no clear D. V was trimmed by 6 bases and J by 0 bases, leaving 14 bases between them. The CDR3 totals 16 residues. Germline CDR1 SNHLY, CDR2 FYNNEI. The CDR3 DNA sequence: TGTGCCAGCAGCCTCGAGGGCGGTGCAACTAATGAAAAACTGTTTTTT. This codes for CASSLEGGATNEKLFF.

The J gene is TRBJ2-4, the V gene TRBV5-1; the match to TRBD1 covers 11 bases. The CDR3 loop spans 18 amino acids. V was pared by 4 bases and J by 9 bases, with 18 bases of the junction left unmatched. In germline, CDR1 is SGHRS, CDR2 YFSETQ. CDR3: CASSPYGQGARAGAIQYF. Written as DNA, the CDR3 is TGCGCCAGCAGCCCGTACGGACAGGGGGCGCGGGCCGGGGCCATTCAGTACTTC. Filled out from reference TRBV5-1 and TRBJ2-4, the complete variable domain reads KAGVTQTPRYLIKTRGQQVTLSCSPISGHRSVSWYQQTPGQGLQFLFEYFSETQRNKGNFPGRFSGRQFSNSRSEMNVSTLELGDSALYLCASSPYGQGARAGAIQYFGAGTRLSVL.

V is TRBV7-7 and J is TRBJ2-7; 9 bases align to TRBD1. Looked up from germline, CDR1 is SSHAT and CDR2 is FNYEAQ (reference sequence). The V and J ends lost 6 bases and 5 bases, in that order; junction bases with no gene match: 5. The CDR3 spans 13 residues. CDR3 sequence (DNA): TGTGCCAGCAGTCTGGACAGGGGTCACGAGCAGTACTTC. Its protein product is CASSLDRGHEQYF.

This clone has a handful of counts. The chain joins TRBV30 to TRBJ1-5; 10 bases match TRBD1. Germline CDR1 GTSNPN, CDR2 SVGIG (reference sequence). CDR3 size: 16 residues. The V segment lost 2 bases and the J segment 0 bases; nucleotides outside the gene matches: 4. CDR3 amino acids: CAWSQGQGDSNQPQHF. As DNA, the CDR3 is TGTGCCTGGAGTCAAGGACAGGGGGATAGCAATCAGCCCCAGCATTTT.

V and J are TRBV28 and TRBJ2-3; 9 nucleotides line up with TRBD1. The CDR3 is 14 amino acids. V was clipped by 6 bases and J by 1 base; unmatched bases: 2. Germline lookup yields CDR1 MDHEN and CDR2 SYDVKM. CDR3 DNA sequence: TGTGCCAGCAGGGGACAGGGTGGCACAGATACGCAGTATTTT. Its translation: CASRGQGGTDTQYF.

The CDR3 DNA sequence: TGTGCCAGCTCACCTATAGGGGGGGCGGAAGAAGAAAAACTGTTTTTT. As protein: CASSPIGGAEEEKLFF. The chain combines TRBV18 with TRBJ1-4, with a tentative D call TRBD1 (6 bases). Looked up from germline, CDR1 is KGHSH and CDR2 is LQKENI. Trimming shortened V by 3 bases and J by 8 bases, and 19 bases separated the two germline ends. The CDR3 totals 16 residues.

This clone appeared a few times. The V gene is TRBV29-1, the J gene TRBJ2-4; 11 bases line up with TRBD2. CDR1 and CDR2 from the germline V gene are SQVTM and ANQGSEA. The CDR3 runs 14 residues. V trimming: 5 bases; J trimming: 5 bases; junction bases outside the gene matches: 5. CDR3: CSVRSGRAENIQYF. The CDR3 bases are TGCAGCGTTCGTAGCGGGAGGGCCGAAAACATTCAGTACTTC.

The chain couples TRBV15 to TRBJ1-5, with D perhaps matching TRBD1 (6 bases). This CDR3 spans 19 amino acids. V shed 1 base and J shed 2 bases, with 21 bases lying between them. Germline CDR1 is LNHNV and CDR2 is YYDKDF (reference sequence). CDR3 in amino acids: CATSRGVRTDDSGNQPQHF. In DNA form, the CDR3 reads TGTGCCACCAGCAGAGGCGTAAGGACAGATGATAGTGGCAATCAGCCCCAGCATTTT.

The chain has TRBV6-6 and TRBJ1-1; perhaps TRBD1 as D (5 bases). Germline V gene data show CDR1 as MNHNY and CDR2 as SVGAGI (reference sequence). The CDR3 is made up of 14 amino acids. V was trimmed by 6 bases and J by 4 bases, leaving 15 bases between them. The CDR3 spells CASSREGALTEAFF. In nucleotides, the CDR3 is TGTGCCAGCAGCCGTGAAGGGGCCCTCACTGAAGCTTTCTTT.

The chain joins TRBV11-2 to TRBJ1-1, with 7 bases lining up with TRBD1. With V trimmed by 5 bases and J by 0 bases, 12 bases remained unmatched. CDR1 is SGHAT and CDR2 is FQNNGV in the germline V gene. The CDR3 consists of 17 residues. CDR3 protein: CASSPAPPGTVNTEAFF. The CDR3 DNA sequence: TGTGCCAGCAGCCCAGCCCCCCCCGGGACAGTGAACACTGAAGCTTTCTTT.

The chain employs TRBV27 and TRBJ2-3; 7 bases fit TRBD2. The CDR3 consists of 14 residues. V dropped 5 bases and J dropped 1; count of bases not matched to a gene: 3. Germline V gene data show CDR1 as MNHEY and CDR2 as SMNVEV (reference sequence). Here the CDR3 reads CASSTLAGTDTQYF. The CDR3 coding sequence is TGTGCCAGCAGTACCCTAGCGGGCACAGATACGCAGTATTTT.

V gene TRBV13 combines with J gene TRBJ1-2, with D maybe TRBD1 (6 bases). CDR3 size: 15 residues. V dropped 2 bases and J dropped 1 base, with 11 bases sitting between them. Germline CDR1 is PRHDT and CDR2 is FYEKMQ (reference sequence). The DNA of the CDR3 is TGTGCCAGCAGCTTAATGTCAGGGGATAACTATGGCTACACCTTC. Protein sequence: CASSLMSGDNYGYTF.

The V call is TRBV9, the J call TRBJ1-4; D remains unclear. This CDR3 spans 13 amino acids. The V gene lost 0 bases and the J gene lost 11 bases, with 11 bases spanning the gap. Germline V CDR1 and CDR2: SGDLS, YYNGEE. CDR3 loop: CASSVGTGRKLFF. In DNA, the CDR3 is TGTGCCAGCAGCGTAGGCACGGGGAGGAAACTGTTTTTT.

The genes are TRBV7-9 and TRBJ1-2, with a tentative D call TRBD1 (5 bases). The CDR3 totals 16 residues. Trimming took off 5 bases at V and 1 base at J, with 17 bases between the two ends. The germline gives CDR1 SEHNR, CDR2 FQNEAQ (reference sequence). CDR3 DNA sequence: TGTGCCAGCAGCCCTGGTGGCGGGGGGGATAACTATGGCTACACCTTC. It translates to CASSPGGGGDNYGYTF.

For the CDR3, the DNA is TGTGCCAGCAGTGGGGCGGGCGGGCGCAATGAGCAGTTCTTC. Translated: CASSGAGGRNEQFF. The rearrangement joins TRBV6-1 to TRBJ2-1; possibly TRBD2 for D (5 bases). Germline CDR1 reads MNHNS; CDR2 reads SASEGT. Trimming shortened V by 4 bases and J by 6 bases, and 13 bases separated the two germline ends. This CDR3 is 14 amino acids long.

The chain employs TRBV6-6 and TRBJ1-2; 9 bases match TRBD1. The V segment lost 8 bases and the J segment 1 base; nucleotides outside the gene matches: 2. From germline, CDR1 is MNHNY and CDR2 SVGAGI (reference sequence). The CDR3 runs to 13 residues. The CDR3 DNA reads TGTGCCAGCCGACAGGGGGATAACTATGGCTACACCTTC. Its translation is CASRQGDNYGYTF.

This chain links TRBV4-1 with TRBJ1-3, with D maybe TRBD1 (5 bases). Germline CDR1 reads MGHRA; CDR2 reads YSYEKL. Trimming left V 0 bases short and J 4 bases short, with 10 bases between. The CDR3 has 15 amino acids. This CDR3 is CASSQDGHKGNTIYF. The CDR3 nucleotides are TGCGCCAGCAGCCAAGATGGACATAAAGGAAACACCATATATTTT.